Following are 10 T cell receptor beta chains from one sample sequenced in a study of blood T cells in healthy people across ages. Next came a second PCR, run for about 7 to 12 cycles, which used a sample-barcoded 5' primer along with a J-beta primer mix. TCRdb passed the 5' RACE reads through MiXCR, listing each CDR3 protein once. The data hold about 760,000 distinct CDR3 sequences, with 45% to 70% observed a single time. Source material: blood. The receptors originated from a man between 40 and 49 years old in good health.

V is TRBV12-3 or TRBV12-4 and J is TRBJ2-1; D may be TRBD1 or TRBD2 (5 bases each). This CDR3 is 16 amino acids long. V shed 6 bases and J shed 8 bases, with 23 bases lying between them. In DNA form, the CDR3 reads TGTGCCAGCAGGCGCCTCCGGGACCTCCGGAGAGATGAGCAGTTCTTC. Translating it yields CASRRLRDLRRDEQFF.

The chain recombines TRBV7-2 with TRBJ2-1; D call uncertain. The CDR3 consists of 13 residues. CDR1 is SGHTA and CDR2 is FQGNSA in the germline V gene. Trimming cost V 1 base and J 7 bases, with 8 bases left between them. CDR3 bases: TGTGCCAGCAGCTTAGTAATCGGTAATGAGCAGTTCTTC. Its translation is CASSLVIGNEQFF.

J is TRBJ1-5 and V is TRBV9; D might be TRBD1 (5 bases). This CDR3 comprises 15 residues. Trimming stripped 0 bases from V and 1 base from J, with 8 bases between. Germline V CDR1 and CDR2: SGDLS, YYNGEE. The CDR3 DNA follows: TGTGCCAGCAGCGTAGGGAGACAGAGCAATCAGCCCCAGCATTTT. Amino acid sequence: CASSVGRQSNQPQHF. Drawing the rest from reference TRBV9 and TRBJ1-5, the complete variable domain is DSGVTQTPKHLITATGQRVTLRCSPRSGDLSVYWYQQSLDQGLQFLIQYYNGEERAKGNILERFSAQQFPDLHSELNLSSLELGDSALYFCASSVGRQSNQPQHFGDGTRLSIL.

The chain employs TRBV20-1 and TRBJ2-7; 9 nucleotides align to TRBD2. J was trimmed by 7 bases and V by 3 bases; bases with no gene match: 7. Germline CDR1 reads DFQATT; CDR2 reads SNEGSKA (reference sequence). The CDR3 length is 13 residues. CDR3 DNA sequence: TGCAGTGCTAGCACAATCGGACTAGCGGAGCAGTACTTC. Protein sequence: CSASTIGLAEQYF.

The gene calls are TRBV4-2 and TRBJ2-3, with 9 bases lining up with TRBD2. Trimming cost V 1 base and J 5 bases; bases outside gene matches: 13. CDR1 is LGHNA and CDR2 is YNFKEQ in the germline V gene. CDR3 length: 18 residues. The CDR3 DNA follows: TGTGCCAGCAGCCAAGGTTTTTCAGGAGGAGCGGGAGGAGATACGCAGTATTTT. This sequence encodes CASSQGFSGGAGGDTQYF.

The J gene is TRBJ1-5, the V gene TRBV5-1, with D perhaps TRBD1 (5 bases). The germline CDR1 and CDR2 sequences are SGHRS and YFSETQ. The CDR3 sequence is 14 residues long. V lost 4 bases and J 5 bases, leaving 13 bases between the germline ends. The CDR3: CASSIPGGDQPQHF. The CDR3 nucleotides read TGCGCCAGCAGCATCCCGGGGGGGGATCAGCCCCAGCATTTT.

This clonotype appeared a few times. V and J are TRBV27 and TRBJ2-3; D is ambiguous. Trimming removed 5 bases at V and 4 bases at J, with 7 bases between. The germline gives CDR1 MNHEY, CDR2 SMNVEV (reference sequence). The length of the CDR3 is 12 residues. CDR3 DNA: TGTGCCAGCAGTACGGCCCCAGATACGCAGTATTTT. Protein sequence: CASSTAPDTQYF.

The V gene is TRBV7-2, the J gene TRBJ2-7; 7 positions agree with TRBD1. CDR1 SGHTA and CDR2 FQGNSA come from the germline V gene. V lost 4 bases, J lost 4 bases, and 7 bases stayed unmatched. This CDR3 is 14 amino acids long. In DNA, the CDR3 is TGTGCCAGCAGCTATCCGGGACAGCAGTACGAGCAGTACTTC. As protein: CASSYPGQQYEQYF. The variable domain in full, with the rest retrieved from reference TRBV7-2 and TRBJ2-7, is GAGVSQSPSNKVTEKGKDVELRCDPISGHTALYWYRQSLGQGLEFLIYFQGNSAPDKSGLPSDRFSAERTGGSVSTLTIQRTQQEDSAVYLCASSYPGQQYEQYFGPGTRLTVT.

This clonotype was recorded only once. The chain carries TRBV20-1 and TRBJ2-3, with TRBD2 as a possible D gene (5 bases). The CDR3 consists of 13 residues. The germline V gene has CDR1 DFQATT and CDR2 SNEGSKA (reference sequence). V lost 5 bases and J lost 8, with 17 bases in between. CDR3 in amino acids: CSASGIWGVTQYF. The CDR3 nucleotides read TGCAGTGCTTCCGGGATCTGGGGAGTTACGCAGTATTTT.

This chain connects TRBV3-1 to TRBJ2-3; no definite D call. V was cut by 1 base and J by 2 bases, with 7 bases left in between. The CDR3 has 14 residues. CDR1 and CDR2 from the germline V gene are LGHDT and YNNKEL (reference sequence). The CDR3 region has the DNA TGTGCCAGCAGCCAAGCCTCGTTCACAGATACGCAGTATTTT. Amino acid sequence: CASSQASFTDTQYF.